This T cell receptor beta chain is drawn from a study of blood T cell repertoires in COVID-19. The wider study: Samples came from the United States, Italy and Spain, spanning acute and convalescent COVID-19. T cells, B-cell-depleted T cells, or PBMCs supplied cDNA or gDNA.

In the original processing: Estimated nucleated cell counts came from reference gene primer amplification. Clones were sequenced by immunoSEQ multiplex PCR, and TCRdb holds only the in-frame ones, with some missing. From that table come the V and J calls and clone size; the DNA was used to work out D and trimming. The table lists about 76,000 clones, roughly 80% of them singletons. The CDR3 runs 14 residues. Germline assignment: CDR1 WSHSY and CDR2 SAAADI. Trimming shortened V by 0 bases and J by 9 bases, and 15 bases separated the two germline ends. The chain uses TRBV10-2 and TRBJ2-7; the D gene is possibly TRBD1 (6 bases). This receptor was taken from a woman aged 60 to 75 with acute or convalescent COVID-19. Sequencing used peripheral blood. The CDR3 sequence is CASSESTGTEGQYV. DNA for the CDR3: TGCGCCAGCAGTGAGTCGACAGGCACGGAAGGGCAGTACGTC.